Below, one T cell receptor (beta chain) is given with its context. Reverse transcription of roughly 0.45 to 1 ug RNA used random hexamers. TCRdb passed the immunoSEQ multiplex PCR reads through MiXCR, listing each CDR3 protein once. The profile covers around 200,000 distinct CDR3 sequences, with 90% to 95% appearing a single time and 0.1% taken by the ten largest. The data were taken from a study of CD8 T cells in Susac syndrome. The CDR3 runs to 15 residues. Losses at the gene ends were 0 bases for V and 8 bases for J; bases not matched to a gene: 12. The V gene's germline CDR1 is DFQATT and CDR2 SNEGSKA (reference sequence). The sequenced target, TCR beta, came from blood CD8+ and CD4+ T cells.

The TCR comes from a human donor in good health. Material for sequencing was CD4+ T cells from PBMCs. The chain has TRBV20-1 and TRBJ1-2; 7 nucleotides line up with TRBD1. CDR3 sequence: CSARELSGQPPGYTF. CDR3 coding DNA: TGCAGTGCTAGAGAACTTTCGGGACAGCCTCCGGGCTACACCTTC.